This T cell receptor (beta chain) was captured by sequencing in a study of blood T cells in healthy people across ages. Overall study: About one barcoded beta molecule per two T cells came from capture by template switching.

The CDR3 covers 14 residues. Trimming removed 7 bases from V and 0 bases from J, with 10 bases in between. Germline values: CDR1 SGDLS, CDR2 YYNGEE. Samples each yielded at least 5 micrograms of total RNA. For the second PCR, which ran for about 6 to 11 cycles, a sample-barcoded 5' primer and a J-beta primer mix were used. TCRdb re-derived calls from the 5' RACE reads in MiXCR, one entry per CDR3 protein. The repertoire holds fewer than 800,000 distinct CDR3 sequences, about 25% seen once, with under 9.5% in the top ten. On this clonotype: The antigen remains undetermined.

Study-wide results and limits: Diversity of TCR beta per million T cells declined in a roughly linear way with age.

The sample was also reused in another study, on T cells of mothers and their children. That investigation notes: A few mothers and their six children, all healthy Caucasians, donated.

The chain combines TRBV9 with TRBJ1-4; weak D call: TRBD1 (5 bases). This clonotype was obtained from a boy between 10 and 17 years old in good health. The sample comprised blood. CDR3 nucleotide sequence: TGTGCCAGCGGACGGGGGACAACTAATGAAAAACTGTTTTTT. Encoded protein: CASGRGTTNEKLFF.